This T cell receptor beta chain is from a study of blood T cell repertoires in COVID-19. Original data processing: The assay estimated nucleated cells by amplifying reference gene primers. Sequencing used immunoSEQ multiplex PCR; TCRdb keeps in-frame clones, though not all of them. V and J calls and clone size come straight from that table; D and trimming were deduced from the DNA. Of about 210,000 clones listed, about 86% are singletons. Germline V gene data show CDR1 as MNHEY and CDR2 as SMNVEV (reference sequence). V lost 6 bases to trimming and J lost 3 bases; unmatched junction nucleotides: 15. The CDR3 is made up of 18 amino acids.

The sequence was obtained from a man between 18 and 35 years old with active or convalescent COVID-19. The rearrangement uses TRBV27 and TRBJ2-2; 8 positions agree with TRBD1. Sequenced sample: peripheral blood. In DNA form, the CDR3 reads TGTGCCAGCAGCCCATTCCCCCGACAGGGGCGGGACACCGGGGAGCTGTTTTTT. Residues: CASSPFPRQGRDTGELFF.